The clone carrying this T cell receptor beta chain appeared once. What it recognizes is unknown. From the reads, TCRdb called clonotypes with MiXCR, one entry per CDR3 protein. The sample yields 200,000 or so distinct CDR3 sequences, approximately 38% seen once. These data come from a study of T cell repertoires in cytomegalovirus infection. The CDR3 extends over 15 amino acids. Germline assignment: CDR1 SEHNR and CDR2 FQNEAQ (reference sequence). Trimming cost V 3 bases and J 4 bases, with 16 bases left between them. The rearrangement links TRBV7-9 to TRBJ2-7; tentative D call: TRBD2 (6 bases). Sequenced here: CD8+ T cells from cultured PBMCs, sampled from culture after CMV antigen stimulation. The clonotype originates from a human donor in good health (CMV status not recorded). Some clones in this sample may be carry-over from other donors' samples. The CDR3 loop reads CASSFWSGLTYEQYF. CDR3 in DNA: TGTGCCAGCAGCTTTTGGAGCGGGTTGACGTACGAGCAGTACTTC.